The present TCR beta chain was sequenced within a study of identifying expanded T cells in peripheral blood (dated by TCRdb to about 2019). With regard to the full study: Technical replicates were generated by sequencing separate aliquots of the same genomic DNA pool, and four replicates were compared pairwise. Overall results and qualifications from the work: Variance in clone template counts between roughly two-week samples significantly increased with total template count across all healthy donors. The binomial model flagged about 1.3 differentially abundant clones between technical replicates but approximately 16 over around two weeks and roughly 19 over approximately 4 weeks. Both the number of clones called differentially abundant and the false-positive rate were significantly reduced by the beta-binomial model across all healthy-donor time intervals. The authors expected that over much longer intervals, such as months to years, biological variance in healthy repertoires might increase even further.

TCRbeta CDR3 regions were profiled by bias-controlled multiplex PCR amplification of genomic DNA with the immunoSEQ Assay. Per the original workflow: To quantify the absolute abundance of each unique TCRbeta CDR3 region, the sequences were collapsed and filtered. Differential abundance was assessed using a binomial (Fisher-equivalent) model and a beta-binomial model in which time-dependent variance fitted from healthy donors was added. Any clone with fewer than 5 combined templates was excluded, and a clone was called differentially abundant if its Benjamini-Hochberg FDR was below 0.01. Using the form v = (b*log(k)+a)^2, the beta-binomial variance was modeled as a function of the total template count across the two samples. TCRdb re-hosts the immuneACCESS table, in-frame sequences only. Its copies lack some clones; in the studies checked, an unresolved V gene accounts for under half of them, and the cause for the rest is not known. For V, J and clone size, that table is used; D and trimming come from the DNA. This sample comprises approximately 59,000 clones, 89% of them detected only once. The top ten hold around 3.3% of the sample.

The germline V gene encodes CDR1 SNHLY and CDR2 FYNNEI. V has 7 bases trimmed and J has 8 bases trimmed; junction bases matching no gene number 14. The CDR3 covers 15 residues, taking in both the cysteine and the phenylalanine. Solely the CDR3 DNA is kept, with 45 bases framed from the first base. During the collection period, no infections or other immune events were recorded for the healthy donors. Healthy-donor blood repertoires served as a training cohort to calibrate time-dependent variance in a beta-binomial model of T-cell clone differential abundance. The training cohort comprised ten or so healthy donors, 3 female and 7 male. The donors were between roughly 29 and 65 years old, with an average age of approximately 46 years. Whole blood was collected from each healthy donor at three time points spaced roughly two weeks apart and obtained from a commercial supplier. For immunosequencing, genomic DNA was extracted from whole blood that had not been sorted.

A remark on this clone: What this receptor recognizes is not known. No base quality values were provided; no much bigger clone lies one nucleotide off.

The chain couples TRBV2 to TRBJ1-3, with 7 bases matching TRBD1. Sequencing was done on a sample of blood. The source is a person between 18 and 75 years old in good health. The CDR3 reads CASTSGQGGVDTIYF. The nucleotides read TGTGCCAGCACCAGTGGCCAGGGGGGCGTTGACACCATATATTTT.